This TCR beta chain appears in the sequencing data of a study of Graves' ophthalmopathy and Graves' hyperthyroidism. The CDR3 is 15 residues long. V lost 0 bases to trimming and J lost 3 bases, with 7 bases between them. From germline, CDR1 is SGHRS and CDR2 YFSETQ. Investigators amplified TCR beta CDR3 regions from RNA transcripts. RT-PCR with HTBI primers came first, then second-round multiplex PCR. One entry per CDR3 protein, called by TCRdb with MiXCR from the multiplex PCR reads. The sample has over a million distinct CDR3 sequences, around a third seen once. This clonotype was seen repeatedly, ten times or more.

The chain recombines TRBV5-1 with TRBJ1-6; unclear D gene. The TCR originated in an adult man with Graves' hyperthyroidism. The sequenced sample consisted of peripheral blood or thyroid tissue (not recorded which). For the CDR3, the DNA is TGCGCCAGCAGCTTGGGGCCCAACTATAATTCACCCCTCCACTTT. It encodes CASSLGPNYNSPLHF. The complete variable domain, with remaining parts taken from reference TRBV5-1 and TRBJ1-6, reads KAGVTQTPRYLIKTRGQQVTLSCSPISGHRSVSWYQQTPGQGLQFLFEYFSETQRNKGNFPGRFSGRQFSNSRSEMNVSTLELGDSALYLCASSLGPNYNSPLHFGNGTRLTVT.